These 8 T cell receptor beta chains share one sample of origin, sequenced in a study of T cell repertoires in cytomegalovirus infection. MiXCR, applied by TCRdb to the reads, yields one record per CDR3 protein. The sample yields about 190,000 distinct CDR3 sequences, approximately 30% seen once. The specimen was PBMCs. These receptors were obtained from a human donor in good health (CMV status not recorded). Some clones in this sample may be carry-over from other donors' samples.

This chain connects TRBV23-1 to TRBJ1-6; 7 bases are a match to TRBD1. TRBV23-1 carries the ORF label, with uncertain function. The V and J ends lost 4 bases and 6 bases, in that order; junction bases with no gene match: 9. CDR3 length equals 16 residues. CDR3 amino acids: CASSLPLGTVNSPLHF. The CDR3 DNA is TGCGCCAGCAGTCTCCCTCTCGGGACAGTTAATTCACCCCTCCACTTT.

The CDR3 bases are TGCAGCGTTGGAGGGGCGAATGGCTACACCTTC. Translating gives CSVGGANGYTF. The V and J genes are TRBV29-1 and TRBJ1-2, with D possibly being TRBD1 (5 bases). The CDR3 loop spans 11 amino acids. Trimming took 4 bases from V and 6 from J, leaving 9 bases between them. Germline lookup yields CDR1 SQVTM and CDR2 ANQGSEA.

On this clonotype itself: One end of the junction does not line up with germline, which may come from a read error. The chain has TRBV11-2 and TRBJ2-7; TRBD2 aligns across 10 bases. The CDR3 spans 13 residues. Germline V gene sequence: CDR1 SGHAT, CDR2 FQNNGV. The CDR3 is CVSSLASGGEQYF. CDR3 sequence (DNA): TGTGTCAGCAGCTTAGCTAGCGGGGGCGAGCAGTACTTC.

The chain uses TRBV6-2 or TRBV6-3 and TRBJ2-2; D remains unclear. Deletions cut 8 bases from V and 6 bases from J, with 10 bases between. CDR1 MNHEY and CDR2 SVGEGT come from the germline V gene. The CDR3 covers 12 residues. The CDR3, as DNA: TGTGCCAGCCCAACCCACCCCGGGGAGCTGTTTTTT. Protein sequence: CASPTHPGELFF.

The CDR3 nucleotides are TGTGCCAGCAGCTTCAGGGCAGCTCAACAAGAGACCCAGTACTTC. Its protein is CASSFRAAQQETQYF. The gene calls are TRBV5-6 and TRBJ2-5, with D maybe TRBD1 (5 bases). CDR3 length: 15 amino acids. CDR1 is SGHDT, CDR2 YYEEEE, per germline. Trimming shortened V by 2 bases and J by 2 bases, and 13 bases separated the two germline ends.

The chain employs TRBV10-1 and TRBJ1-4, with D perhaps TRBD1 (5 bases). The V end was cut by 11 bases, the J end by 0 bases, with 13 bases between. CDR3 length equals 14 residues. CDR1 and CDR2 (germline): WNHNN, SYGVQD (reference sequence). CDR3 in DNA: TGCGCCGCAGCTGGGGGACCAACTAATGAAAAACTGTTTTTT. Translated, it gives CAAAGGPTNEKLFF.

Details on this clonotype: Compared with germline, one end of the junction differs, possibly owing to a read error. The CDR3 nucleotides read TGTGGCAGCAGTGGACACCTGGGCACTGAAGCTTTCTTT. It specifies CGSSGHLGTEAFF. The chain joins TRBV7-8 to TRBJ1-1, with D possibly being TRBD1 (5 bases). Germline CDR1 SGHVS, CDR2 FQNEAQ. CDR3 length: 13 amino acids.

V usage is TRBV6-6 and J usage is TRBJ2-2; possibly TRBD1 for D (6 bases). Germline assignment: CDR1 MNHNY and CDR2 SVGAGI (reference sequence). Trimming shortened V by 7 bases and J by 6 bases, and 15 bases separated the two germline ends. The CDR3 covers 14 residues. The CDR3 region is CASKTTGRAGELFF. The CDR3, as DNA: TGTGCCAGCAAGACTACAGGGAGAGCCGGGGAGCTGTTTTTT.